Each of the 30 T cell receptor beta chains below was sequenced from the same sample in a study of blood T cell repertoires in COVID-19. Sequencing was performed with immunoSEQ multiplex PCR; in TCRdb, only in-frame clones are kept and a portion is missing. Here the sample spans about 270,000 clones, roughly 90% being singletons. Sequencing was carried out using PBMCs or T cells enriched from blood (not recorded which). The receptors here all came from a woman in her 30s who had recovered from COVID-19.

Here the CDR3 reads CASSGTSAKPSNEQFF. In DNA, the CDR3 is TGCGCCAGCAGCGGCACTAGCGCCAAACCTTCCAATGAGCAGTTCTTC. The V gene is TRBV5-1, the J gene TRBJ2-1; 7 bases map to TRBD2. This CDR3 is built from 16 residues. CDR1 is SGHRS, CDR2 YFSETQ, per germline. J gave up 6 bases and V 4 bases, and 13 bases lay outside the gene matches.

This chain joins TRBV19 and TRBJ2-7; 9 bases are shared with TRBD1. Germline trimming cut 5 bases from V and 3 bases from J; bases unmatched to any gene: 11. The CDR3 has 16 amino acids. Germline CDR1 is LNHDA and CDR2 is SQIVND (reference sequence). CDR3 residues: CASSFSDRGYNYEQYF. The CDR3 DNA reads as TGTGCCAGTAGTTTTTCGGACAGGGGATACAACTACGAGCAGTACTTC.

V usage is TRBV7-3 and J usage is TRBJ1-1, with 9 nucleotides matching TRBD1. J gave up 11 bases and V 3 bases, and 7 bases lay outside the gene matches. The CDR3 is 13 residues long. Germline CDR1 reads SGHTA; CDR2 reads FQGTGA. The CDR3 reads CASSFGQGIRAFF. Here the CDR3 DNA reads TGTGCCAGCAGCTTCGGACAGGGGATCCGGGCTTTCTTT.

The chain carries TRBV24-1 and TRBJ2-3, with D possibly TRBD1 on 6 matching bases. Trimming pared 2 bases from V and 2 bases from J, leaving 22 bases between. This CDR3 comprises 19 residues. Germline-derived CDR1 and CDR2 are KGHDR and SFDVKD. The chain's CDR3 is CATSDYRELNGYDTDTQYF. CDR3 sequence (DNA): TGTGCCACCAGTGATTACAGGGAGTTAAATGGGTATGACACAGATACGCAGTATTTT.

The V call is TRBV5-1, the J call TRBJ2-3; the match to TRBD2 covers 11 bases. CDR3 length: 19 residues. Germline lookup yields CDR1 SGHRS and CDR2 YFSETQ. The ends lost 4 bases at V and 0 bases at J; junction bases unmatched: 13. The chain's CDR3 is CASSPQRIAGGPSTDTQYF. The DNA for the CDR3 is TGCGCCAGCAGCCCACAAAGGATAGCGGGAGGGCCTAGCACAGATACGCAGTATTTT.

The chain links TRBV7-2 to TRBJ2-2; the D gene is possibly TRBD1 (6 bases). From germline, CDR1 is SGHTA and CDR2 FQGNSA. The V end was cut by 5 bases, the J end by 4 bases, with 20 bases between. This CDR3 spans 17 amino acids. The CDR3 nucleotides are TGTGCCAGCAGCCGCTGGTCGGGTTGGACAGCCACCGGGGAGCTGTTTTTT. This encodes CASSRWSGWTATGELFF.

This chain connects TRBV30 to TRBJ1-1; TRBD1 is a possible D gene (5 bases). The CDR3 extends over 13 amino acids. With 4 bases removed from V and 1 base from J, the gap between germline ends came to 10 bases. Per germline, CDR1 GTSNPN and CDR2 SVGIG (reference sequence). The CDR3 bases are TGTGCCTGGAACCAACAGGAGAACACTGAAGCTTTCTTT. Translation: CAWNQQENTEAFF.

This chain connects TRBV7-8 to TRBJ1-5, with TRBD1 matching 8 bases. Trimming at V came to 3 bases and at J to 0 bases, leaving 10 bases not matched to a gene. Germline V gene lookup returns CDR1 SGHVS and CDR2 FQNEAQ. This CDR3 is 18 amino acids long. The CDR3: CASSFDKDRAYSNQPQHF. CDR3 sequence (DNA): TGTGCCAGCAGCTTCGATAAGGACAGGGCCTATAGCAATCAGCCCCAGCATTTT.

This chain links TRBV10-3 with TRBJ2-5; D unclear. The CDR3 is 15 amino acids. V lost 2 bases and J lost 0, with 10 bases in between. Germline loops: CDR1 ENHRY, CDR2 SYGVKD. The CDR3 DNA reads TGTGCCATCAGTGAGACAGCTACGTACCAAGAGACCCAGTACTTC. Its translation: CAISETATYQETQYF.

The V and J genes are TRBV27 and TRBJ1-2, with unresolved D. The germline CDR1 and CDR2 sequences are MNHEY and SMNVEV (reference sequence). V dropped 4 bases and J dropped 4 bases, with 16 bases sitting between them. The CDR3 covers 15 residues. The DNA of the CDR3 is TGTGCCAGCAGTTCAACCTCAACCCTATTCTATGGCTACACCTTC. Translated: CASSSTSTLFYGYTF.

This clone was seen once. This rearrangement joins TRBV11-2 to TRBJ2-5, with D perhaps matching TRBD1 (5 bases). Per the germline V gene, CDR1 is SGHAT and CDR2 is FQNNGV. V shed 3 bases and J shed 4 bases, with 6 bases lying between them. The CDR3 length is 12 residues. This chain's CDR3 is CASSFRGETQYF. In DNA, the CDR3 is TGTGCCAGCAGCTTTAGGGGAGAGACCCAGTACTTC.

With regard to this clone: Other DNA sequences in this sample translate to the same CDR3. This chain uses TRBV24-1 with TRBJ1-2; no clear D. The germline V gene has CDR1 KGHDR and CDR2 SFDVKD. The V and J ends lost 3 bases and 8 bases respectively, with 9 bases between them. This CDR3 comprises 12 residues. The CDR3 nucleotides are TGTGCCACCAGTGATATAGGGAGCGGCTACACCTTC. Encoded protein: CATSDIGSGYTF.

The chain links TRBV6-5 to TRBJ1-5; no reliable D call. Germline-derived CDR1 and CDR2 are MNHEY and SVGAGI. V dropped 5 bases and J dropped 8 bases, with 16 bases sitting between them. CDR3 length equals 14 residues. CDR3 DNA: TGTGCCAGCAGTCCGGGGTATTTGGGCAAGCCCCAGCATTTT. Amino acid sequence: CASSPGYLGKPQHF.

This sequence joins TRBV5-1 and TRBJ2-7, with 10 bases identical to TRBD2. This CDR3 region has 18 residues. The V and J ends lost 3 bases and 6 bases, in that order; junction bases with no gene match: 18. Germline CDR1 and CDR2: SGHRS and YFSETQ. CDR3 sequence: CASSSRTSGVPISAEQYF. The CDR3 region has the DNA TGCGCCAGCAGCTCCCGAACTAGCGGGGTCCCGATATCAGCCGAGCAGTACTTC. Drawing the rest from reference TRBV5-1 and TRBJ2-7, the complete variable domain is KAGVTQTPRYLIKTRGQQVTLSCSPISGHRSVSWYQQTPGQGLQFLFEYFSETQRNKGNFPGRFSGRQFSNSRSEMNVSTLELGDSALYLCASSSRTSGVPISAEQYFGPGTRLTVT.

This rearrangement joins TRBV28 to TRBJ2-7; D unresolved. Trimming removed 11 bases at V and 4 bases at J, with 15 bases between. This CDR3 is built from 12 residues. Germline values: CDR1 MDHEN, CDR2 SYDVKM. DNA of the CDR3: TGTGCCTGCTCCGGGTCAAAGTACGAGCAGTACTTC. Translated: CACSGSKYEQYF.

This sequence joins TRBV5-4 and TRBJ2-7; the match to TRBD2 covers 14 bases. The CDR3 is made up of 17 amino acids. V dropped 0 bases and J dropped 4; count of bases not matched to a gene: 6. CDR1 is SGHNT, CDR2 YYREEE, per germline (reference sequence). DNA for the CDR3: TGTGCCAGCAGCTTGGCACCGACTAGCGGGGGGGCGTACGAGCAGTACTTC. It is translated as CASSLAPTSGGAYEQYF.

This rearrangement joins TRBV7-2 to TRBJ2-1, with 9 bases fitting TRBD2. The CDR3 sequence is 16 residues long. Trimming took 3 bases from V and 4 from J; bases not matched to a gene: 7. Germline V CDR1 and CDR2: SGHTA, FQGNSA. CDR3 DNA: TGTGCCAGCAGCTTCTCGACTAGCGGAGTTTACAATGAGCAGTTCTTC. It yields the protein CASSFSTSGVYNEQFF.

The rearrangement uses TRBV19 and TRBJ2-1, with D perhaps TRBD2 (6 bases). V lost 10 bases and J 7 bases, leaving 11 bases between the germline ends. The CDR3 covers 11 residues. Germline CDR1 LNHDA, CDR2 SQIVND (reference sequence). DNA of the CDR3: TGTGCCATCAAACGGGGGAATGAGCAGTTCTTC. Amino acids: CAIKRGNEQFF. Full variable domain (outside the CDR3, taken from reference TRBV19 and TRBJ2-1): DGGITQSPKYLFRKEGQNVTLSCEQNLNHDAMYWYRQDPGQGLRLIYYSQIVNDFQKGDIAEGYSVSREKKESFPLTVTSAQKNPTAFYLCAIKRGNEQFFGPGTRLTVL.

V gene TRBV5-4 combines with J gene TRBJ2-5; D may be TRBD2 (6 bases). V lost 2 bases, J lost 1 base, and 12 bases lay in between. Germline V lookup: CDR1 SGHNT, CDR2 YYREEE (reference sequence). The CDR3 extends over 15 amino acids. The CDR3: CASSLGSGGQETQYF. The DNA for the CDR3 is TGTGCCAGCAGCTTAGGTAGCGGAGGCCAAGAGACCCAGTACTTC. The complete variable domain, with remaining parts taken from reference TRBV5-4 and TRBJ2-5, reads ETGVTQSPTHLIKTRGQQVTLRCSSQSGHNTVSWYQQALGQGPQFIFQYYREEENGRGNFPPRFSGLQFPNYSSELNVNALELDDSALYLCASSLGSGGQETQYFGPGTRLLVL.

This sequence joins TRBV9 and TRBJ2-1; 15 bases line up with TRBD2. CDR3 length: 17 amino acids. V was clipped by 4 bases and J by 4 bases; unmatched bases: 6. Germline V lookup: CDR1 SGDLS, CDR2 YYNGEE. The DNA of the CDR3 is TGTGCCAGCAGCAGTCCGGGACTAGCGGGGGGATACAATGAGCAGTTCTTC. Its protein is CASSSPGLAGGYNEQFF. The entire variable domain, with the rest obtained from reference TRBV9 and TRBJ2-1, is as follows: DSGVTQTPKHLITATGQRVTLRCSPRSGDLSVYWYQQSLDQGLQFLIQYYNGEERAKGNILERFSAQQFPDLHSELNLSSLELGDSALYFCASSSPGLAGGYNEQFFGPGTRLTVL.

The V call is TRBV6-5, the J call TRBJ2-1, with unresolved D. The CDR3 covers 10 residues. V lost 8 bases, J lost 9 bases, and 8 bases lay in between. The germline CDR1 and CDR2 sequences are MNHEY and SVGAGI. In DNA form, the CDR3 reads TGTGCCAGCCCCCCCGGTGAGCAGTTCTTC. This sequence encodes CASPPGEQFF.

The gene calls are TRBV7-8 and TRBJ1-2; D gene ambiguous. V lost 4 bases and J 6 bases, leaving 21 bases between the germline ends. The CDR3 length is 16 residues. The germline V gene encodes CDR1 SGHVS and CDR2 FQNEAQ. The CDR3 loop reads CASSSRIGTEGDGYTF. The CDR3 DNA reads TGTGCCAGCAGCTCGAGGATAGGTACAGAGGGAGATGGCTACACCTTC.

The chain links TRBV4-3 to TRBJ1-6; no firm D call. CDR1 and CDR2 (germline): LGHNA, YSLEER. V lost 0 bases and J lost 8, with 11 bases in between. The CDR3 extends over 15 amino acids. CDR3 amino acids: CASSQDTRRYSPLHF. CDR3 nucleotides: TGCGCCAGCAGCCAAGATACGCGGCGGTATTCACCCCTCCACTTT.

The chain uses TRBV7-3 and TRBJ2-3; TRBD2 matches 10 bases. The CDR3 spans 19 residues. Germline CDR1 reads SGHTA; CDR2 reads FQGTGA. V lost 2 bases, J lost 1 base, and 12 bases stayed unmatched. The CDR3 is CASSLLPSGGAGGTDTQYF. CDR3 DNA: TGTGCCAGCAGCTTACTCCCCAGCGGGGGGGCCGGGGGCACAGATACGCAGTATTTT.

The genes are TRBV5-1 and TRBJ1-5; perhaps TRBD1 as D (5 bases). Germline V gene data show CDR1 as SGHRS and CDR2 as YFSETQ. V dropped 10 bases and J dropped 5 bases, with 22 bases sitting between them. The CDR3 runs 15 residues. The CDR3 loop reads CARRRGPGGDQPQHF. The CDR3 bases are TGCGCCCGCCGGCGGGGCCCGGGGGGGGATCAGCCCCAGCATTTT.

V and J are TRBV7-3 and TRBJ1-1; no definite D call. Germline V CDR1 and CDR2: SGHTA, FQGTGA. This CDR3 has 13 residues. V lost 5 bases and J lost 6, with 13 bases in between. CDR3 coding DNA: TGTGCCAGCAGCCCCGGGGTGGGCTCTGAAGCTTTCTTT. This translates into CASSPGVGSEAFF. Looking up the rest from reference TRBV7-3 and TRBJ1-1 gives the full variable domain: GAGVSQTPSNKVTEKGKYVELRCDPISGHTALYWYRQSLGQGPEFLIYFQGTGAADDSGLPNDRFFAVRPEGSVSTLKIQRTERGDSAVYLCASSPGVGSEAFFGQGTRLTVV.

The genes are TRBV30 and TRBJ2-5; D is unresolved. The CDR3 loop spans 15 amino acids. Trimming pared 0 bases from V and 2 bases from J, leaving 13 bases between. Germline CDR1 reads GTSNPN; CDR2 reads SVGIG (reference sequence). This chain's CDR3 is CAWSVSHYKQETQYF. The CDR3 DNA is TGTGCCTGGAGTGTAAGTCACTATAAGCAAGAGACCCAGTACTTC.

This clone was seen just once. V is TRBV7-8 and J is TRBJ1-5, with D tentatively TRBD1 (6 bases). Trimming left V 4 bases short and J 3 bases short, with 13 bases between. The CDR3 consists of 15 residues. The germline gives CDR1 SGHVS, CDR2 FQNEAQ. The CDR3 here is CASSSPTGPNQPQHF. The CDR3 DNA reads as TGTGCCAGCAGCTCCCCGACAGGCCCCAATCAGCCCCAGCATTTT. The full variable domain, its missing parts supplied by reference TRBV7-8 and TRBJ1-5, is GAGVSQSPRYKVAKRGQDVALRCDPISGHVSLFWYQQALGQGPEFLTYFQNEAQLDKSGLPSDRFFAERPEGSVSTLKIQRTQQEDSAVYLCASSSPTGPNQPQHFGDGTRLSIL.

The count of this clone is one. V and J are TRBV2 and TRBJ1-4; no firm D call. Germline CDR1 SNHLY, CDR2 FYNNEI. The CDR3 contains 19 residues. Trimming pared 0 bases from V and 5 bases from J, leaving 22 bases between. The CDR3 DNA reads TGTGCCAGCAGTGAAGCGCCCCCTGTTGGGCGGGCGGAGAATGAAAAACTGTTTTTT. Amino acids: CASSEAPPVGRAENEKLFF.

The chain couples TRBV20-1 to TRBJ2-1; no reliable D call. Germline assignment: CDR1 DFQATT and CDR2 SNEGSKA (reference sequence). V lost 3 bases, J lost 3 bases, and 3 bases lay in between. The CDR3 has 11 residues. The CDR3 loop reads CSARYYNEQFF. The CDR3 nucleotides are TGCAGTGCTAGGTACTACAATGAGCAGTTCTTC.